Below are 4 T cell receptor beta chains sequenced from a single sample in a study of blood T cell repertoires in COVID-19. This table comes from immunoSEQ multiplex PCR, and its TCRdb copy is limited to in-frame clones, with some not included. Of approximately 200,000 clones listed, around nine tenths are singletons. Material for sequencing was PBMCs or T cells enriched from blood (not recorded which). Receptors originate from a woman between 25 and 40 years old who had been exposed to COVID-19.

The chain has TRBV12-3 or TRBV12-4 and TRBJ1-2, with D unresolved. The ends were cut back, 6 bases at V and 6 bases at J, with 14 bases in the middle. The CDR3 length is 13 residues. The CDR3 protein is CASSPLDNDGYTF. The CDR3 DNA reads TGTGCCAGCAGCCCCCTTGACAATGATGGCTACACCTTC.

The count of this clone is one. CDR3 residues: CASSLSGDRDQPQHF. As DNA, the CDR3 is TGCGCCAGCAGCTTGAGCGGGGACAGGGATCAGCCCCAGCATTTT. The V and J genes are TRBV5-1 and TRBJ1-5; 9 nucleotides match TRBD1. The CDR3 is made up of 15 amino acids. Germline V gene lookup returns CDR1 SGHRS and CDR2 YFSETQ. With 1 base clipped from V and 5 bases from J, the junction kept 4 bases outside the gene matches.

This clone was detected once. An end of the junction does not agree with germline; a read error may underlie this. The CDR3 here is CSVSGTRSYNEQFF. Here the CDR3 DNA reads TGCAGCGTCTCCGGGACTAGGTCCTACAATGAACAGTTCTTC. The chain uses TRBV29-1 and TRBJ2-1; 8 bases are shared with TRBD2. CDR1 and CDR2 from the germline V gene are SQVTM and ANQGSEA. This CDR3 has 14 amino acids.

The V call is TRBV30, the J call TRBJ2-2; 8 bases line up with TRBD2. Germline V CDR1 and CDR2: GTSNPN, SVGIG (reference sequence). Trimming took 7 bases from V and 6 from J; bases not matched to a gene: 7. CDR3 length: 13 residues. CDR3 sequence: CASGTSRPGELFF. In DNA form, the CDR3 reads TGTGCCTCCGGGACTAGTCGCCCCGGGGAGCTGTTTTTT.